The 26 T cell receptor beta chains below all came from one sample that was sequenced in a study of CD8+CD57+ T cells in acquired aplastic anemia. Template material for TCR beta VDJ and CDR3 profiling consisted of genomic DNA. A single record per CDR3 protein comes from TCRdb applying MiXCR to the reads. The data contain about 150,000 distinct CDR3 sequences, about 54% of them seen just once; the ten biggest clones take up 12%. Patients who underwent sequencing had shown CD8+CD57+ cell expansion by flow cytometry. Material: sorted CD4+, CD8+, or CD8+CD57+ T cells (not recorded which) from PBMCs. The receptors derive from a human donor with aplastic anemia.

This clonotype was seen at least ten times. This rearrangement joins TRBV4-3 to TRBJ2-3; perhaps TRBD1 as D (5 bases). Germline V gives CDR1 LGHNA, CDR2 YSLEER. The CDR3 loop spans 16 amino acids. V shed 0 bases and J shed 0 bases, with 10 bases lying between them. The CDR3 is CASSQDRGHSTDTQYF. The CDR3 nucleotides are TGCGCCAGCAGCCAAGATAGGGGCCACAGCACAGATACGCAGTATTTT.

For this clonotype: A much larger clone lies a single base off, so this may be a read error. CDR3 nucleotides: TGCGCCGGCAGCTTGGCGACAGGGGGCACTGAAGCTTTCTTT. Its translation is CAGSLATGGTEAFF. V usage is TRBV5-1 and J usage is TRBJ1-1; 9 nucleotides agree with TRBD1. The CDR3 is 14 residues long. The germline V gene has CDR1 SGHRS and CDR2 YFSETQ.

This clonotype was recorded once. The chain recombines TRBV12-3 or TRBV12-4 with TRBJ2-2, with 7 bases matching TRBD1. The CDR3 covers 14 residues. J gave up 6 bases and V 3 bases, and 4 bases lay outside the gene matches. Here the CDR3 DNA reads TGTGCCAGCAGTTTGACCCAGGGGGCCGGGGAGCTGTTTTTT. Its protein product is CASSLTQGAGELFF.

The CDR3 region is CASRRTGGVNEQYF. CDR3 sequence (DNA): TGTGCCAGCAGGAGGACAGGGGGTGTGAACGAGCAGTACTTC. The chain couples TRBV10-3 to TRBJ2-7, with TRBD1 matching over 10 bases. The V gene's germline CDR1 is ENHRY and CDR2 SYGVKD. Trimming took 10 bases from V and 5 from J; bases not matched to a gene: 11. This CDR3 spans 14 amino acids.

This clonotype was recorded many times. For the CDR3, the DNA is TGTGCCAGCAGCTTGGGCAGGGGAGGTGGAAACACCATATATTTT. It yields the protein CASSLGRGGGNTIYF. J is TRBJ1-3 and V is TRBV7-3; D possibly corresponds to TRBD1 (6 bases). This CDR3 has 15 residues. V lost 3 bases, J lost 3 bases, and 12 bases lay in between. Germline V lookup: CDR1 SGHTA, CDR2 FQGTGA.

V and J are TRBV14 and TRBJ1-3; D gene unclear. Germline V lookup: CDR1 SGHDN, CDR2 FVKESK. Trimming stripped 1 base from V and 0 bases from J, with 10 bases between. CDR3 length equals 16 residues. Here the CDR3 reads CASSQGPGDSGNTIYF. CDR3 coding DNA: TGTGCCAGCAGCCAAGGACCCGGGGACTCTGGAAACACCATATATTTT.

This clonotype was picked up a small number of times. The V gene is TRBV7-2, the J gene TRBJ2-3, with D uncertain. V gave up 4 bases and J gave up 6 bases, with 8 bases separating them. Germline CDR1 reads SGHTA; CDR2 reads FQGNSA. The CDR3 totals 12 residues. In DNA, the CDR3 is TGTGCCAGCAGCTCGGTCCTGGATACGCAGTATTTT. Amino acids: CASSSVLDTQYF.

The J gene is TRBJ2-7, the V gene TRBV15; D might be TRBD1 or TRBD2, each matching 5 bases. This CDR3 has 15 amino acids. Per germline, CDR1 LNHNV and CDR2 YYDKDF (reference sequence). V was pared by 1 base and J by 0 bases, with 10 bases between. CDR3 DNA: TGTGCCACCAGCAGAGGGGGGTACTTCTCCTACGAGCAGTACTTC. It specifies CATSRGGYFSYEQYF.

This clonotype came up once. The rearrangement uses TRBV5-8 and TRBJ1-1; a weak D match, TRBD1 (6 bases). Germline lookup yields CDR1 SGHTS and CDR2 YDEGEE. Trimming took 1 base from V and 11 from J, leaving 15 bases between them. The CDR3 has 13 residues. The CDR3 protein is CASSLSGALRAFF. The CDR3 DNA is TGTGCCAGCAGCTTGTCAGGGGCCCTACGGGCTTTCTTT. Complete variable domain (other parts from reference TRBV5-8 and TRBJ1-1): EAGVTQSPTHLIKTRGQQATLRCSPISGHTSVYWYQQALGLGLQFLLWYDEGEERNRGNFPPRFSGRQFPNYSSELNVNALELEDSALYLCASSLSGALRAFFGQGTRLTVV.

The genes are TRBV24-1 and TRBJ2-1; 13 positions match TRBD2. This CDR3 has 15 amino acids. In germline, CDR1 is KGHDR, CDR2 SFDVKD. After removal of 2 bases from V and 8 bases from J, the junction contained 2 bases not matched to a gene. The CDR3 reads CATSDWTSGSYEQFF. CDR3 sequence (DNA): TGTGCCACCAGTGATTGGACTAGCGGGAGCTATGAGCAGTTCTTC.

This chain uses TRBV11-3 with TRBJ2-5; the D is unclear. This CDR3 comprises 13 residues. The germline CDR1 and CDR2 sequences are SGHNT and YENEEA. The V gene lost 5 bases and the J gene lost 4 bases, with 11 bases spanning the gap. CDR3 nucleotide sequence: TGTGCCAGCAGCACGAACGCCGGAGAGACCCAGTACTTC. Translation gives CASSTNAGETQYF.

For this clonotype: Compared with germline, one end of the junction differs, possibly owing to a read error. CDR3 region: CATGDRGTVQETQYF. CDR3 sequence (DNA): TGTGCCACCGGTGACCGGGGGACAGTCCAAGAGACCCAGTACTTC. The chain employs TRBV24-1 and TRBJ2-5, with a possible D match to TRBD1 (7 bases). CDR1 is KGHDR and CDR2 is SFDVKD in the germline V gene. There are 15 residues in the CDR3.

This clonotype occurred many times. This chain links TRBV5-6 with TRBJ1-2; D not resolved. This CDR3 spans 16 amino acids. Looked up from germline, CDR1 is SGHDT and CDR2 is YYEEEE. Deletions cut 2 bases from V and 0 bases from J, with 14 bases between. DNA of the CDR3: TGTGCCAGCAGCTTCGCGGTACGAAGAACTAACTATGGCTACACCTTC. It is translated as CASSFAVRRTNYGYTF.

The chain couples TRBV24-1 to TRBJ1-5; D ambiguous. CDR1 and CDR2 from the germline V gene are KGHDR and SFDVKD. The CDR3 is made up of 12 amino acids. V was trimmed by 3 bases and J by 7 bases, leaving 6 bases between them. The CDR3 sequence: CATSDGQQPQHF. The CDR3 DNA sequence: TGTGCCACCAGTGATGGGCAGCAGCCCCAGCATTTT.

In the case of this clonotype: At one of its ends the junction is not consistent with the germline gene, which may arise from a read error. The V call is TRBV19, the J call TRBJ2-1; D is perhaps TRBD2 (6 bases). CDR3 length: 17 amino acids. In germline, CDR1 is LNHDA, CDR2 SQIVND (reference sequence). The CDR3 DNA sequence: TGTGCCAGCAGTATTCCACTGGGACTCAGCTCCTACAATGAGCAGTTCTTC. Encoded protein: CASSIPLGLSSYNEQFF.

CDR3: CSVENTGELFF. The CDR3 DNA follows: TGCAGCGTTGAGAACACCGGGGAGCTGTTTTTT. The chain combines TRBV29-1 with TRBJ2-2; D remains ambiguous. Trimming cost V 3 bases and J 1 base, with 0 bases left between them. CDR1 and CDR2 (germline): SQVTM, ANQGSEA. This CDR3 has 11 amino acids.

This clonotype has a count of ten or more. The V call is TRBV19, the J call TRBJ1-3, with no clear D. Per germline, CDR1 LNHDA and CDR2 SQIVND (reference sequence). V shed 4 bases and J shed 4 bases, with 14 bases lying between them. The CDR3 has 15 amino acids. The CDR3 sequence is CASSTSERYGNTIYF. CDR3 sequence (DNA): TGTGCCAGTAGTACCTCGGAGCGGTACGGAAACACCATATATTTT.

V is TRBV10-3 and J is TRBJ1-2; TRBD1 aligns across 9 bases. V was pared by 2 bases and J by 5 bases, with 3 bases of the junction left unmatched. The CDR3 is 14 residues long. CDR1 is ENHRY, CDR2 SYGVKD, per germline. The CDR3 here is CAISERDRVYGYTF. As DNA, the CDR3 is TGTGCCATCAGTGAGCGGGACAGGGTTTATGGCTACACCTTC.

This clonotype was counted between two and nine times. This may be a read error, as it is one base from a much larger clone. Here the CDR3 DNA reads TGTGCCAGCAGTTACCCGATGCGGACAGGGGATTCACCCCTCCACTTT. Translating it yields CASSYPMRTGDSPLHF. The chain uses TRBV6-2 or TRBV6-3 and TRBJ1-6, with 9 positions matching TRBD1. Losses at the gene ends were 2 bases for V and 8 bases for J; bases not matched to a gene: 7. The CDR3 covers 16 residues. In germline, CDR1 is MNHEY, CDR2 SVGEGT.

Turning to this clonotype: Possible read error: a much larger clone is one base away. This chain joins TRBV7-9 and TRBJ2-2; tentatively, D is TRBD1 or TRBD2 (5 bases each). Trimming took 5 bases from V and 4 from J, leaving 14 bases between them. The V gene's germline CDR1 is SEHNR and CDR2 FQNEAQ (reference sequence). The CDR3 covers 15 residues. This CDR3 reads CASSPRPGPTGELFF. DNA of the CDR3: TGTGCCAGCAGCCCCAGGCCGGGGCCCACCGGGGAGCTGTTTTTT.

This chain links TRBV10-3 with TRBJ1-1; 8 positions agree with TRBD1. The CDR3 length is 14 residues. The V segment lost 2 bases and the J segment 1 base; nucleotides outside the gene matches: 0. CDR1 is ENHRY and CDR2 is SYGVKD in the germline V gene. Here the CDR3 DNA reads TGTGCCATCAGTGAGGGACAGGGGAACACTGAAGCTTTCTTT. This gives the protein CAISEGQGNTEAFF.

Ten or more counts support this clonotype. J is TRBJ2-1 and V is TRBV9; D possibly uses TRBD1 or TRBD2 (5 bases each). The CDR3 spans 15 residues. Germline V lookup: CDR1 SGDLS, CDR2 YYNGEE. V lost 4 bases to trimming and J lost 8 bases, with 19 bases between them. In DNA, the CDR3 is TGTGCCAGCAGCATTCCCGGGACCACGGCTGATGAGCAGTTCTTC. Protein product: CASSIPGTTADEQFF. Filled out from reference TRBV9 and TRBJ2-1, the complete variable domain reads DSGVTQTPKHLITATGQRVTLRCSPRSGDLSVYWYQQSLDQGLQFLIQYYNGEERAKGNILERFSAQQFPDLHSELNLSSLELGDSALYFCASSIPGTTADEQFFGPGTRLTVL.

The genes are TRBV27 and TRBJ1-5, with D perhaps matching TRBD1 (5 bases). The V end was cut by 3 bases, the J end by 3 bases, with 12 bases between. Germline V gives CDR1 MNHEY, CDR2 SMNVEV (reference sequence). There are 15 residues in the CDR3. The CDR3 spells CASSLGGSNNQPQHF. CDR3 DNA: TGTGCCAGCAGTTTGGGGGGTTCGAACAATCAGCCCCAGCATTTT.

The chain's CDR3 is CASSEGVRAGANVLTF. The CDR3 bases are TGTGCCAGCAGTGAAGGGGTCAGGGCTGGGGCCAACGTCCTGACTTTC. The chain is built from TRBV2 and TRBJ2-6, with D maybe TRBD1 (5 bases). The CDR3 covers 16 residues. Germline V lookup: CDR1 SNHLY, CDR2 FYNNEI. Trimming left V 1 base short and J 2 bases short, with 9 bases between.

This clonotype was counted a few times. The chain recombines TRBV2 with TRBJ2-1; a weak D match, TRBD1 (6 bases). Between the trimmed V and J ends, which lost 7 bases and 3 bases, there was a span of 16 bases. CDR3 length equals 15 residues. The germline V gene encodes CDR1 SNHLY and CDR2 FYNNEI. The chain's CDR3 is CASNPGTQSYNEQFF. The CDR3 coding sequence is TGTGCCAGCAACCCCGGGACACAGAGCTACAATGAGCAGTTCTTC.

This clonotype qualifies as medium-sized (0.01 to 0.1%). CDR3 bases: TGTGCCAGCAGCCCCCGAGGCACCGGGGAGCTGTTTTTT. This sequence encodes CASSPRGTGELFF. The chain has TRBV9 and TRBJ2-2; D call uncertain. V was pared by 4 bases and J by 4 bases, with 8 bases between. Germline CDR1 reads SGDLS; CDR2 reads YYNGEE. This CDR3 has 13 amino acids.